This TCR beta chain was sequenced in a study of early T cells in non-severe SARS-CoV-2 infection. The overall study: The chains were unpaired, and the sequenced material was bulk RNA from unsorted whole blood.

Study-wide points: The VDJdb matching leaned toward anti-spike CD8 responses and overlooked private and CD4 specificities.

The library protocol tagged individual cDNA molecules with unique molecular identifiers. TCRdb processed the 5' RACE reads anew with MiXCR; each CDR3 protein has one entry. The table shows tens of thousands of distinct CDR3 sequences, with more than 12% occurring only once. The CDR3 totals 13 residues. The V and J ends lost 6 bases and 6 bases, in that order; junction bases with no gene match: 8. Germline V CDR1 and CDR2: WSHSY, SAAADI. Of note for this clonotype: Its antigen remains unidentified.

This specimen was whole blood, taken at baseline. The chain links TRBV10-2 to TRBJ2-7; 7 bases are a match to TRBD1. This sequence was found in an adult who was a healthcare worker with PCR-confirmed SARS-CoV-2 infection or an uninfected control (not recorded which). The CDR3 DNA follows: TGCGCCAGCAGGAGGCAGGGGGTAGGCGAGCAGTACTTC. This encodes CASRRQGVGEQYF.